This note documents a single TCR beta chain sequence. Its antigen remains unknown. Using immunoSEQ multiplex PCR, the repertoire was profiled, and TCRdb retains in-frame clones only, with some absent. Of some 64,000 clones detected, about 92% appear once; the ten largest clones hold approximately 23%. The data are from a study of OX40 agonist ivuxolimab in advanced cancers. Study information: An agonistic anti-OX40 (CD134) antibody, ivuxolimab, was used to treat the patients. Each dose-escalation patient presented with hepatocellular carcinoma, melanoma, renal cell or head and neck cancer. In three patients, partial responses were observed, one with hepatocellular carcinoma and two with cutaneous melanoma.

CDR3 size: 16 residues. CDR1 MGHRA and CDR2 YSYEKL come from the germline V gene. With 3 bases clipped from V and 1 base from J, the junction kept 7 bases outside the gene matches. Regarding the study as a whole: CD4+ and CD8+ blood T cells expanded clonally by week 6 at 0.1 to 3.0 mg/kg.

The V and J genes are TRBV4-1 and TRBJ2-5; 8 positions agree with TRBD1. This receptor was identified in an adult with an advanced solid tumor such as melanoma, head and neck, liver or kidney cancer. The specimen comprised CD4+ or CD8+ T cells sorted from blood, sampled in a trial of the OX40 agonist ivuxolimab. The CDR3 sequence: CASSQRQGRIQETQYF. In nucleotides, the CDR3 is TGCGCCAGCAGCCAGAGACAGGGGAGAATCCAAGAGACCCAGTACTTC.